This entry describes one T cell receptor (beta chain). Its antigen is as yet unknown. The junction departs from the called germline gene at one end, perhaps through a read error. The CDR3 has 15 amino acids. From germline, CDR1 is ENHRY and CDR2 SYGVKD. Original data processing: A classifier for distant metastasis in papillary thyroid cancer was constructed using CDR3 differences observed across clinicopathological groups. Via MiXCR, TCRdb re-called the PCR reads. The V and J calls and clone size are TCRdb's, not the authors'. The sample yields around 50,000 clones, just under 30% seen once. The data derive from a study of metastatic and nonmetastatic thyroid tumors. Study context: Peripheral blood and tumor or nodule samples from malignant and benign thyroid patients were compared. Study-level results: Relative to benign nodules, malignant thyroid tumors were reportedly characterized by significantly elevated TCR beta diversity in blood and tumor.

Patients underwent thyroid surgery, and none had received any treatment before it. This receptor was taken from a female donor with papillary thyroid cancer or a benign thyroid nodule (not recorded which). Some clones in this sample may be carry-over from other donors' samples. The rearrangement uses TRBV10-3 and TRBJ2-2; TRBD1 aligns across 7 bases. Source material: blood. As DNA, the CDR3 is TGTGCCAGCAGTGCGTCGACAGGGAACACCGGGGAGCTGTTTTTC. It is translated as CASSASTGNTGELFF.